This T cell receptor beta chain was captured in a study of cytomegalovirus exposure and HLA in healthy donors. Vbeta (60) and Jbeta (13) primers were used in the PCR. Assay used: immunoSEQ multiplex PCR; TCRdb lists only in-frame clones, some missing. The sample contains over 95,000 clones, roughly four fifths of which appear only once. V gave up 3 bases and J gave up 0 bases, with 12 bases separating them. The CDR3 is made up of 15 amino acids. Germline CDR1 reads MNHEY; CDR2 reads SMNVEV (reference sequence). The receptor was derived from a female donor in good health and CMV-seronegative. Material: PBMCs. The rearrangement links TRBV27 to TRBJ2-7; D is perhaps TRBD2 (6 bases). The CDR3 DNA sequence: TGTGCCAGCAGTTTCGGGGGTCCTAGCTCCTACGAGCAGTACTTC. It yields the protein CASSFGGPSSYEQYF.